This T cell receptor (beta chain) was identified in a study of T cell changes during pregnancy in multiple sclerosis. Using immunoSEQ multiplex PCR, the repertoire was profiled, and TCRdb retains in-frame clones only, with some absent. Of 60,000 to 65,000 clones listed, roughly 90% are singletons. With 3 bases removed from V and 0 bases from J, the gap between germline ends came to 25 bases. CDR1 SGHTS and CDR2 YDEGEE come from the germline V gene. The CDR3 length is 19 residues. Sequencing used peripheral blood, obtained in the second trimester of pregnancy. The chain couples TRBV5-8 to TRBJ2-7, with D perhaps matching TRBD1 (8 bases). This receptor was obtained from a female donor in good health, enrolled as a control in a pregnancy study. Here the CDR3 reads CASSWSGTGPLGASYEQYF. For the CDR3, the DNA is TGTGCCAGCAGCTGGAGCGGGACAGGACCCCTGGGGGCCTCCTACGAGCAGTACTTC.